Sequencing of this T cell receptor beta chain was carried out in a study of T-cell reconstitution after alpha-beta-depleted transplantation in children. Study findings and constraints: Approximately two months post-transplant, alpha-beta T cells reportedly originated from several hundred expanded graft clones. One year post-transplant, T-cell counts and diversity were largely derived from T cells produced anew.

Preparing the TCRbeta library involved the use of unique molecular identifiers. Using its own MiXCR run on the PCR reads, TCRdb lists one record per CDR3 protein. Of hundreds of thousands of distinct CDR3 sequences detected, under 15% appear once; the ten largest clones hold about 2%. The V gene's germline CDR1 is DFQATT and CDR2 SNEGSKA (reference sequence). V was trimmed by 2 bases and J by 1 base, leaving 8 bases between them. CDR3 length: 13 amino acids. A remark on this clonotype: Its antigen remains unknown.

The sequencing here drew on PBMCs, mostly from graft donor cells, taken 360 days after TCRalphabeta/CD19-depleted stem cell transplant. This clonotype was obtained from a male patient aged 10 to 17 who had a stem cell transplant for acute myeloid leukemia, so the T cells may come from the graft donor. This chain uses TRBV20-1 with TRBJ1-1; D is unresolved. The CDR3 bases are TGCAGTGCTAGACCAGACGCGAACACTGAAGCTTTCTTT. This sequence encodes CSARPDANTEAFF.